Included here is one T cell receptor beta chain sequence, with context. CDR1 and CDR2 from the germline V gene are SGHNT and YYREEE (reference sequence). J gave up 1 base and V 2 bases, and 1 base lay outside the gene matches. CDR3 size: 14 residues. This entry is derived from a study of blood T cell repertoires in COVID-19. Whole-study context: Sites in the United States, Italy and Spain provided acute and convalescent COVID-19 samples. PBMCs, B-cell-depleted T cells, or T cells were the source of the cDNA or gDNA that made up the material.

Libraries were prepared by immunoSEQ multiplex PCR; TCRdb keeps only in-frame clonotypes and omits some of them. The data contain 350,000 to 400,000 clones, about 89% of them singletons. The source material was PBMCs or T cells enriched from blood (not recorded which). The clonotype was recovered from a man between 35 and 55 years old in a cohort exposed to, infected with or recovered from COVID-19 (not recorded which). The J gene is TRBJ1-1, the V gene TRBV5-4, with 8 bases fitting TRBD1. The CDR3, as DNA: TGTGCCAGCAGCTTTGGACAGGGGAACACTGAAGCTTTCTTT. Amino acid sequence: CASSFGQGNTEAFF.